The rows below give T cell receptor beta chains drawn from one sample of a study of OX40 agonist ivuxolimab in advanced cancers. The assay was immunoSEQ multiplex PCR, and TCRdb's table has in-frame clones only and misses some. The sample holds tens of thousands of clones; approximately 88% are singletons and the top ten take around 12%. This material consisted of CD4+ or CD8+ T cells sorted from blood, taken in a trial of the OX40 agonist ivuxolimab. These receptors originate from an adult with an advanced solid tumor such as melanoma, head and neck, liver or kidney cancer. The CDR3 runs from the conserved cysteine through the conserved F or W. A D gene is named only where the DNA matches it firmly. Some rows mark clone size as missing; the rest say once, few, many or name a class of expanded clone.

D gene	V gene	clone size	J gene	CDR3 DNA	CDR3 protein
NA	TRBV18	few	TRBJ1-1	TGTGCCAGCTCAAGCAGGGGAGTGAACGCTGAAGCTTTCTTT	CASSSRGVNAEAFF
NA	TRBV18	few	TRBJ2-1	TGTGCCAGCTCACCACCGACCGGGCTTGGTGAGCAGTTCTTC	CASSPPTGLGEQFF
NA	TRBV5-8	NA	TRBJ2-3	TGTGCCAGCAGCTCGGTTTCGGGGACTCAGTATTTT	CASSSVSGTQYF
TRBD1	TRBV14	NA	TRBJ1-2	TGTGCCAGCAGCCAAACCACAGGGGATGGCTACACCTTC	CASSQTTGDGYTF
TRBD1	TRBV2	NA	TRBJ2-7	TGTGCCAGCAGCGTCCTTGGGACAGGGCCATACGAGCAGTACTTC	CASSVLGTGPYEQYF
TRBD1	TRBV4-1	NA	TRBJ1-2	TGCGCCAGCAGCCCGAGGACAGGGGGAAACTATGGCTACACCTTC	CASSPRTGGNYGYTF
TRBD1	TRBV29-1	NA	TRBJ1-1	TGCAGCGTAGCCGGACAGGTTGAAGCTTTCTTT	CSVAGQVEAFF
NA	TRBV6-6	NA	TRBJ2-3	TGTGCCAGCAGTTACTCGACAGAAAGGGATACGCAGTATTTT	CASSYSTERDTQYF
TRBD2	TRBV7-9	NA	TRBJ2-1	TGTGCCAGCAGCTTAGGCGGGGGGGCTCTCAATGAGCAGTTCTTC	CASSLGGGALNEQFF
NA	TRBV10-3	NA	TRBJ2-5	TGTGCCATCAGTGCCTATTCTTTGGGCCAAGAGACCCAGTACTTC	CAISAYSLGQETQYF
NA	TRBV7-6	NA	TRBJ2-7	TGTGCCAGTTCGGGGCGGGGCCCCAACGAGCAGTACTTC	CASSGRGPNEQYF
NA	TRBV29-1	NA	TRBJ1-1	TGCAGCGTTGAAGGTAGAGGGGGTAAATCTGAAGCTTTCTTT	CSVEGRGGKSEAFF
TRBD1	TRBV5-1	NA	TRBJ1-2	TGCGCCAGCAGCGCCCGGACAGGGGCTGGCTATGGCTACACCTTC	CASSARTGAGYGYTF
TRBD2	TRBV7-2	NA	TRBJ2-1	TGTGCCAGCAGCGCCGGACTAGCGGGAGGGCCTCCTGGGGAGCAGTTCTTC	CASSAGLAGGPPGEQFF
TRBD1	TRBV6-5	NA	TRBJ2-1	TGTGCCAGCAGTTCTGGATGGGGGACAGGGGTCCATGAGCAGTTCTTC	CASSSGWGTGVHEQFF
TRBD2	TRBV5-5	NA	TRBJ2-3	TGTGCCAGCAGCTTCGGGGGGGACGGCACAGATACGCAGTATTTT	CASSFGGDGTDTQYF
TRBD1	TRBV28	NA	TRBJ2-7	TGTGCCAGCGAGGGGACAGGGAACTCCTACGAGCAGTACTTC	CASEGTGNSYEQYF
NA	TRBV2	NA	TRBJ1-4	TGTGCCAGCAGGGGAACAATTGAAAAACTGTTTTTT	CASRGTIEKLFF
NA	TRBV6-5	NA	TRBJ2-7	TGTGCCAGCAGTCGTAACGGGAGAGGCTACGAGCAGTACTTC	CASSRNGRGYEQYF
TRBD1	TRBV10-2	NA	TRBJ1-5	TGCGCCAGCAAAGGACAGGGGGCGGGCAATCAGCCCCAGCATTTT	CASKGQGAGNQPQHF
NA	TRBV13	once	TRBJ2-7	TGTGCCAGCAGCTTAGGGGGGGGATTTACCTACGAGCAGTACTTC	CASSLGGGFTYEQYF
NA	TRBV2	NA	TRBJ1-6	TGTGCCAGCAGTGAATCGTGGGTCAGAAATAATTCACCCCTCCACTTT	CASSESWVRNNSPLHF
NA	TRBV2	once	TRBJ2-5	TGTGCCAGCAGTGTATTCACAGGCCCCCAAGAGACCCAGTACTTC	CASSVFTGPQETQYF
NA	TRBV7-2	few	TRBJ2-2	TGTGCCAGCAGCTTAGAGTTGCTGGGGGTGACGAACACCGGGGAGCTGTTTTTT	CASSLELLGVTNTGELFF
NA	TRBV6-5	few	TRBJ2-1	TGTGCCAGCAGTTACTCCGGGGATGGAAATGAGCAGTTCTTC	CASSYSGDGNEQFF
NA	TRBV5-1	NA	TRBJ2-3	TGCGCCAGCAGCTTGGCGCCCCGATCGTCCGGCACAGATACGCAGTATTTT	CASSLAPRSSGTDTQYF
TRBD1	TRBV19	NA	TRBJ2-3	TGTGCCAGTAAAGGGGGACAGGGCAGAGATACGCAGTATTTT	CASKGGQGRDTQYF
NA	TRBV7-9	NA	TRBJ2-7	TGTGCCAGCAGCTTAGGGTCTGTCGGCGAGCAGTACTTC	CASSLGSVGEQYF
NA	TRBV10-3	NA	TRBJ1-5	TGTGCCTCATGGAGGGGAGATAGCAATCAGCCCCAGCATTTT	CASWRGDSNQPQHF
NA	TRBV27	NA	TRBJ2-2	TGTGCCAGCAGTTTATCGTCACCGAACACCGGGGAGCTGTTTTTT	CASSLSSPNTGELFF
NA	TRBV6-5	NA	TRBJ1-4	TGTGCCAGCAGTGACGGGAGCCGGGGAGAAAAACTGTTTTTT	CASSDGSRGEKLFF
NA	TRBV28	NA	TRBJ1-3	TGTGCCAGCAAGGCCAGCCCCTCTGGAAACACCATATATTTT	CASKASPSGNTIYF
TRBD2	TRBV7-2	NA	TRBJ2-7	TGTGCCAGCAGCTCCTACGGGACTAGCGACTACGAGCAGTACTTC	CASSSYGTSDYEQYF
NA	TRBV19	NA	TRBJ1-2	TGTGCCAGTAGTATAGATCGGCGCCCCTTGAACTATGGCTACACCTTC	CASSIDRRPLNYGYTF
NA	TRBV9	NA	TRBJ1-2	TGTGCCAGCAGCGTAGAGATTCTGGGGGGCGGCTACACCTTC	CASSVEILGGGYTF
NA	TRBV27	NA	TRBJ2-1	TGTGCCAGCAGTTTACCGACAGCGCGGATGGTCAATGAGCAGTTCTTC	CASSLPTARMVNEQFF
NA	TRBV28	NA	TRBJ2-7	TGTGCCAGCAGTCCATTGGGGGGGCCCCCGGGCGAGCAGTACTTC	CASSPLGGPPGEQYF
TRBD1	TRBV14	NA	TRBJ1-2	TGTGCCAGCAGCCCGACAGGGGGCGGAGGCTACACCTTC	CASSPTGGGGYTF
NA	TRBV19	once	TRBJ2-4	TGTGCCAGTAGTACGGGACTAGCCAAAAACATTCAGTACTTC	CASSTGLAKNIQYF